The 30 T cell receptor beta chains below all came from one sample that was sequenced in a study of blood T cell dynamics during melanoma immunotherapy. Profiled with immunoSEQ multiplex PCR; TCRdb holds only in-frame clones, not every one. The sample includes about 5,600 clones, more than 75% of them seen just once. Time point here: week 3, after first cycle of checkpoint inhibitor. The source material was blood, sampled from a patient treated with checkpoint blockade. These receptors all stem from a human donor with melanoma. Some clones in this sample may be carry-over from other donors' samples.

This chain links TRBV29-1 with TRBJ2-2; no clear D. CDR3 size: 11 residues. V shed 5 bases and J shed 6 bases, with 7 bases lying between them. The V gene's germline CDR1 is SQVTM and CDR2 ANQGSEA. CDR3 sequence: CSVQRSGELFF. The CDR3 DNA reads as TGCAGCGTTCAGCGTTCCGGGGAGCTGTTTTTT.

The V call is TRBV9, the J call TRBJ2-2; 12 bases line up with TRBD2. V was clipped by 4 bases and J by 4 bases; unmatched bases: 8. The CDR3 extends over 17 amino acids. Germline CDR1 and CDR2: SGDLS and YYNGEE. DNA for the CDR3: TGTGCCAGCAGCCCCTCACTAGCGGGGGGAGTCACCGGGGAGCTGTTTTTT. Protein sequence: CASSPSLAGGVTGELFF.

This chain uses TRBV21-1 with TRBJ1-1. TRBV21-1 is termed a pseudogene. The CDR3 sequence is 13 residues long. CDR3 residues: CASSKVGVSGAFF. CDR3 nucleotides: TGTGCCAGCAGCAAAGTGGGGGTGTCGGGAGCTTTCTTT.

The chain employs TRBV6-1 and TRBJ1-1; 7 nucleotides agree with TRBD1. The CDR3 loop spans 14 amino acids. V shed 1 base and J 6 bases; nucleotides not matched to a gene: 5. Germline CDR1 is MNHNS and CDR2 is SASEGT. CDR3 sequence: CASSEDRGWPEAFF. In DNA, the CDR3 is TGTGCCAGCAGTGAAGACAGGGGTTGGCCTGAAGCTTTCTTT.

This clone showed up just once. The CDR3 DNA reads as TGTGCCAGCACCAACAACGCCCCCCTAGCCGAGCAGTACTTC. Translation: CASTNNAPLAEQYF. The chain links TRBV2 to TRBJ2-7; the D gene is possibly TRBD2 (5 bases). The germline CDR1 and CDR2 sequences are SNHLY and FYNNEI. The CDR3 runs 14 residues. V was trimmed by 7 bases and J by 6 bases, leaving 19 bases between them. The variable domain in full, with the rest retrieved from reference TRBV2 and TRBJ2-7, is EPEVTQTPSHQVTQMGQEVILRCVPISNHLYFYWYRQILGQKVEFLVSFYNNEISEKSEIFDDQFSVERPDGSNFTLKIRSTKLEDSAMYFCASTNNAPLAEQYFGPGTRLTVT.

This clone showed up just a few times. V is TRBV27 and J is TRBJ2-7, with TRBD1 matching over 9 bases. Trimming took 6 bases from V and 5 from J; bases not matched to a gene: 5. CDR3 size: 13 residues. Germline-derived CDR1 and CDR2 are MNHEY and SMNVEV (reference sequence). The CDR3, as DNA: TGTGCCAGCAGACCAACAGGGGGCAACGAGCAGTACTTC. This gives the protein CASRPTGGNEQYF.

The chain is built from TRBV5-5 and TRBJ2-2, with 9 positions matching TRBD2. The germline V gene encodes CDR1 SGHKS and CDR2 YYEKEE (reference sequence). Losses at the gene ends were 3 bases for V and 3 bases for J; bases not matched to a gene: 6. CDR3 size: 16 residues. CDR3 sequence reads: CASSSRGGGDTGELFF. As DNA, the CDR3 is TGTGCCAGCAGCTCCCGTGGCGGGGGGGACACCGGGGAGCTGTTTTTT.

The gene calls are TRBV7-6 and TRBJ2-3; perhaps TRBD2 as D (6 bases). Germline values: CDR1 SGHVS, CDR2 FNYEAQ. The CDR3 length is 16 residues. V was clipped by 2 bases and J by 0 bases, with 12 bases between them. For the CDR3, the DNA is TGTGCCAGCAGCTTATACGGGGGTACCAGCACAGATACGCAGTATTTT. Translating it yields CASSLYGGTSTDTQYF. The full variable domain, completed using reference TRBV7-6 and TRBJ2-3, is GAGVSQSPRYKVTKRGQDVALRCDPISGHVSLYWYRQALGQGPEFLTYFNYEAQQDKSGLPNDRFSAERPEGSISTLTIQRTEQRDSAMYRCASSLYGGTSTDTQYFGPGTRLTVL.

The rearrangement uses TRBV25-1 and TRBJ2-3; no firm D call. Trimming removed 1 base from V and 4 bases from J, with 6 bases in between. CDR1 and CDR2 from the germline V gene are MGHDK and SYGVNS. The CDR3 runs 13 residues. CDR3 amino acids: CASSESLPDTQYF. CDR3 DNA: TGTGCCAGCAGTGAATCTCTGCCAGATACGCAGTATTTT.

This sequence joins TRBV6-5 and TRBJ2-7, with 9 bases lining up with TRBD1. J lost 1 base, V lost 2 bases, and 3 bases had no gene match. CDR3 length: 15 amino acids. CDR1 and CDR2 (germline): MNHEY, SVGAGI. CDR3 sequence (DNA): TGTGCCAGCAGTTACCGACAGGGGGTTTCCTACGAGCAGTACTTC. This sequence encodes CASSYRQGVSYEQYF.

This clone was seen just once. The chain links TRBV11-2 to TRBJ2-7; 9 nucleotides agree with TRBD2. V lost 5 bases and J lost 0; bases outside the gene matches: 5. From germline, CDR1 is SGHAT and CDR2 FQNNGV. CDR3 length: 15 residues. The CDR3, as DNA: TGTGCCAGCAGCCGGAGCGGGGGGTCCTCCTACGAGCAGTACTTC. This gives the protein CASSRSGGSSYEQYF.

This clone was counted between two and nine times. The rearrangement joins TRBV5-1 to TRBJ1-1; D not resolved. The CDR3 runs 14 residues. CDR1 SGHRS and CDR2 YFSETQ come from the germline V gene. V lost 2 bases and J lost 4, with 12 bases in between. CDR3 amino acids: CASSLREVGTEAFF. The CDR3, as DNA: TGCGCCAGCAGCTTACGGGAGGTGGGCACTGAAGCTTTCTTT.

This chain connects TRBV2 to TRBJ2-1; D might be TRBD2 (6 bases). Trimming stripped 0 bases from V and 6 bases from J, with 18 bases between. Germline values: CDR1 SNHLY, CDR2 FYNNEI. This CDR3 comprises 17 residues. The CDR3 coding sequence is TGTGCCAGCAGTGAAGCGCTTCTGGGAGGAGGTGGCAATGAGCAGTTCTTC. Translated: CASSEALLGGGGNEQFF.

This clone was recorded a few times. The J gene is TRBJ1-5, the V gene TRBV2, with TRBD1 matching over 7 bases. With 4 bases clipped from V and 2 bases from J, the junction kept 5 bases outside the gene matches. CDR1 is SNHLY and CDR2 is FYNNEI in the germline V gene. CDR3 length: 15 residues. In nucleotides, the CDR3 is TGTGCCAGCAGTGGACAGGGCTGGGGCAATCAGCCCCAGCATTTT. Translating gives CASSGQGWGNQPQHF.

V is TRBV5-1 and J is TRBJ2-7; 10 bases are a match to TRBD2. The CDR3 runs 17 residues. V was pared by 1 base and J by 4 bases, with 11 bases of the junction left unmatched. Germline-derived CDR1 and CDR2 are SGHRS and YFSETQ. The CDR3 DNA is TGCGCCAGCAGCTTGAGCCGGCTAGCGGGAGTTGTTTACGAGCAGTACTTC. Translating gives CASSLSRLAGVVYEQYF.

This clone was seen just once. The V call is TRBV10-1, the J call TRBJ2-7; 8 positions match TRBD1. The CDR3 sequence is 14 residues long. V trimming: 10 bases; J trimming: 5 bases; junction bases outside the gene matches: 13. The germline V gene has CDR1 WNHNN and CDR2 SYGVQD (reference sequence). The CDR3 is CANSKPGQVHEQYF. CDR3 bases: TGCGCCAATTCAAAACCGGGACAGGTCCACGAGCAGTACTTC.

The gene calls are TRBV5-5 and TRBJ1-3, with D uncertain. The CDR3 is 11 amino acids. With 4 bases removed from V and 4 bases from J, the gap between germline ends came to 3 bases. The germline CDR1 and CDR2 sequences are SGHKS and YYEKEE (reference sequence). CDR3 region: CASSRGNTIYF. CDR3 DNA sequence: TGTGCCAGCAGCCGGGGAAACACCATATATTTT.

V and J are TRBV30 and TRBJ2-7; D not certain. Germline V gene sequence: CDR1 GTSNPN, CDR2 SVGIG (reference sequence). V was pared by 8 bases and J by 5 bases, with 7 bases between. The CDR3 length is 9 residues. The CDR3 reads CARVNEQYF. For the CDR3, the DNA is TGTGCCCGTGTTAACGAGCAGTACTTC.

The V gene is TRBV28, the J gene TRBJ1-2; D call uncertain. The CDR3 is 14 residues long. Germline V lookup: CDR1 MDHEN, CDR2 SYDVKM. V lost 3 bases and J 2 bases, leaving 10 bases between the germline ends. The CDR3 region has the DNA TGTGCCAGCAGTTTTGTCTCGGGGAACTATGGCTACACCTTC. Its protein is CASSFVSGNYGYTF.

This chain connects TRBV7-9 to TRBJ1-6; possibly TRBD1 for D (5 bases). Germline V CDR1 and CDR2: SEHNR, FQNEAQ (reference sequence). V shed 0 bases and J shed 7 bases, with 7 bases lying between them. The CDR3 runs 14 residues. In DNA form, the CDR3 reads TGTGCCAGCAGCTTAGCGCGGGACAATTCACCCCTCCACTTT. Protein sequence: CASSLARDNSPLHF. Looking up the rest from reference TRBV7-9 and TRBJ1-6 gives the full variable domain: DTGVSQNPRHKITKRGQNVTFRCDPISEHNRLYWYRQTLGQGPEFLTYFQNEAQLEKSRLLSDRFSAERPKGSFSTLEIQRTEQGDSAMYLCASSLARDNSPLHFGNGTRLTVT.

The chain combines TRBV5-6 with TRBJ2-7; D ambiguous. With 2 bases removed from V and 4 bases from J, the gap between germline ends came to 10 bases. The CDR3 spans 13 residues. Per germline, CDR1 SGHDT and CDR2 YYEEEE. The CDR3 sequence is CASSFTDTYEQYF. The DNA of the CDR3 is TGTGCCAGCAGCTTCACAGACACGTACGAGCAGTACTTC.

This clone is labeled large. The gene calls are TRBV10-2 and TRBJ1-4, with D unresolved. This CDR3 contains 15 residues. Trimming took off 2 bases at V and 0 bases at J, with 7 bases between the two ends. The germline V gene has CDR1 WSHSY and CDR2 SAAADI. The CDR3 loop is CASSEHSTTNEKLFF. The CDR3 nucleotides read TGCGCCAGCAGTGAGCATTCAACAACTAATGAAAAACTGTTTTTT.

As DNA, the CDR3 is TGTGCCAGTAGTACAGGGGGTTCAGAGACCCAGTACTTC. Its protein product is CASSTGGSETQYF. The V gene is TRBV19, the J gene TRBJ2-5; the match to TRBD1 covers 7 bases. The V gene end was trimmed by 4 bases and the J gene end by 4 bases; junction bases not matched to a gene: 3. From germline, CDR1 is LNHDA and CDR2 SQIVND (reference sequence). This CDR3 has 13 amino acids.

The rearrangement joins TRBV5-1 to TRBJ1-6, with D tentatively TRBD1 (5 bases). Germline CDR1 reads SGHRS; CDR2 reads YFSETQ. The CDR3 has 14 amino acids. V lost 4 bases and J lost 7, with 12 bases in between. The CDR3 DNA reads TGCGCCAGCAGCCTAGACAGCAAAAATTCACCCCTCCACTTT. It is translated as CASSLDSKNSPLHF.

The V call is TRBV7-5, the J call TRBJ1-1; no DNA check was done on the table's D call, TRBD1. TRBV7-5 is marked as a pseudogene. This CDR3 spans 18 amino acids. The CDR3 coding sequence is TGTGCCAGAAGCTTAGGGGTTCCTCTCACACAGGGTTGGACTGAAGCTTTCTTT. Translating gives CARSLGVPLTQGWTEAFF.

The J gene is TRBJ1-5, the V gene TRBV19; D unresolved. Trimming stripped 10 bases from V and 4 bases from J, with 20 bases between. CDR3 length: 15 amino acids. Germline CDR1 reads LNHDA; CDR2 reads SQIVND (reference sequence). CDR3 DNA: TGTGCCACCCTTCCTAATGCGGCACTTAATCAGCCCCAGCATTTT. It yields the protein CATLPNAALNQPQHF.

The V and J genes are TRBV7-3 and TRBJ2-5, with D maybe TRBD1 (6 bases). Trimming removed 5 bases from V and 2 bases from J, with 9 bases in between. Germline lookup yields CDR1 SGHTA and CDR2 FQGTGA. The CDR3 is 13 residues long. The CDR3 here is CASSPQGQETQYF. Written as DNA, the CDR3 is TGTGCCAGCAGCCCACAGGGACAAGAGACCCAGTACTTC.

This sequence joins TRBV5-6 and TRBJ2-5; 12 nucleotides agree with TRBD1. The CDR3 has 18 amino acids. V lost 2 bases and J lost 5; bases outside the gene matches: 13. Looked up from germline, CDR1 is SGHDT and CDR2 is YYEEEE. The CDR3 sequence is CASSFVPGQGAIRETQYF. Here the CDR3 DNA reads TGTGCCAGCAGCTTCGTCCCGGGACAGGGGGCCATCAGGGAGACCCAGTACTTC.

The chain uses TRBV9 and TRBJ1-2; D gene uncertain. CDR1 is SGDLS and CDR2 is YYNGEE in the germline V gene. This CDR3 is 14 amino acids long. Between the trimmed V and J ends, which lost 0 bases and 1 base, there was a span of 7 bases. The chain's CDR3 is CASSVAAGNYGYTF. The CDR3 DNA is TGTGCCAGCAGCGTAGCTGCCGGTAACTATGGCTACACCTTC. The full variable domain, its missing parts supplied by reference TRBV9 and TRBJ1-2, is DSGVTQTPKHLITATGQRVTLRCSPRSGDLSVYWYQQSLDQGLQFLIQYYNGEERAKGNILERFSAQQFPDLHSELNLSSLELGDSALYFCASSVAAGNYGYTFGSGTRLTVV.

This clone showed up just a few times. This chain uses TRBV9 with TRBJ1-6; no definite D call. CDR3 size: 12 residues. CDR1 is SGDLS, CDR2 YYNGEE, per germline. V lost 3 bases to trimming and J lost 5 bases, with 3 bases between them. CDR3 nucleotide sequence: TGTGCCAGCAGCGGACATAATTCACCCCTCCACTTT. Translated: CASSGHNSPLHF.